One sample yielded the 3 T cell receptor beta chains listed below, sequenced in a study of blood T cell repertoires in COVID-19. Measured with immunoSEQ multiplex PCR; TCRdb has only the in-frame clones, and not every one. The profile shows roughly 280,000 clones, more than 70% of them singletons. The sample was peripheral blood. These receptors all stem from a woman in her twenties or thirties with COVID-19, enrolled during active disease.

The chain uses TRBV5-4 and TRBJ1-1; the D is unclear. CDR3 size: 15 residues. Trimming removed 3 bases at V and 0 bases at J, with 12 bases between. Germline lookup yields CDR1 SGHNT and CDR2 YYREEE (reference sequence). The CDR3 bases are TGTGCCAGCAGCTCCGGGTCAGCCCTGAACACTGAAGCTTTCTTT. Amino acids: CASSSGSALNTEAFF.

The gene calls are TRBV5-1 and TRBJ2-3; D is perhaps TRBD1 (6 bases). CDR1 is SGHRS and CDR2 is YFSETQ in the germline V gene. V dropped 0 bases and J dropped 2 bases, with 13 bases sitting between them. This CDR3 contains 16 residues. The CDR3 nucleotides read TGCGCCAGCAGCTTGGGACAGGCTGGCCTCACAGATACGCAGTATTTT. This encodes CASSLGQAGLTDTQYF.

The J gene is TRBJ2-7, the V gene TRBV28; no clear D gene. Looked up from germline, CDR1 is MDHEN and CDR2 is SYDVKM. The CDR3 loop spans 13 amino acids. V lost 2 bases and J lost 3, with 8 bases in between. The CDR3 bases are TGTGCCAGCAGTTTACAGGCATTCTACGAGCAGTACTTC. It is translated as CASSLQAFYEQYF. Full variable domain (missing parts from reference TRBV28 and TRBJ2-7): DVKVTQSSRYLVKRTGEKVFLECVQDMDHENMFWYRQDPGLGLRLIYFSYDVKMKEKGDIPEGYSVSREKKERFSLILESASTNQTSMYLCASSLQAFYEQYFGPGTRLTVT.